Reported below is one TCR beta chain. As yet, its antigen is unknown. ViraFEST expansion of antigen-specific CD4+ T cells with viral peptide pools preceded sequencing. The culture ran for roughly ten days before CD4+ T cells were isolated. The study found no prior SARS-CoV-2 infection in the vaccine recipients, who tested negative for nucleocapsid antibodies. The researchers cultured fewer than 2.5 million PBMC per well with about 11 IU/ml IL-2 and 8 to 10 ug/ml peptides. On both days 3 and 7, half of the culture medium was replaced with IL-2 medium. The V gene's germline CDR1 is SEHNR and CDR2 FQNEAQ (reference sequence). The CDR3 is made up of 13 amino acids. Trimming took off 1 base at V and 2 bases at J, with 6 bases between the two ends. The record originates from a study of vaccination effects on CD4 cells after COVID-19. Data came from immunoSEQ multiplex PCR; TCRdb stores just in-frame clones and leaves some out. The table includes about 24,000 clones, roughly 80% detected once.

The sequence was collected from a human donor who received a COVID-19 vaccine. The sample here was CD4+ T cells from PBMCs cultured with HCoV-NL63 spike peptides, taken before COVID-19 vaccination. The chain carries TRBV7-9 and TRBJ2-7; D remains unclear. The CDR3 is CASSLVGAYEQYF. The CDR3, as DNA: TGTGCCAGCAGCTTAGTAGGAGCCTACGAGCAGTACTTC.